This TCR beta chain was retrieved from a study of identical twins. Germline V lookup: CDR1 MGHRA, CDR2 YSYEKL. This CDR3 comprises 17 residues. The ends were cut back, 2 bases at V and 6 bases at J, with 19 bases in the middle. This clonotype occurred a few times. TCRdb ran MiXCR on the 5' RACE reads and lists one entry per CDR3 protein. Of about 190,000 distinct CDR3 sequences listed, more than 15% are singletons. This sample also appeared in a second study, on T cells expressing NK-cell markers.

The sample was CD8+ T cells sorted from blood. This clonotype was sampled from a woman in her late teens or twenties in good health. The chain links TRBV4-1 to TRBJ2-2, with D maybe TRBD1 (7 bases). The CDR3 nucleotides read TGCGCCAGCAGCCAATTCCGGGCCCAGGGGGGATCCGGGGAGCTGTTTTTT. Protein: CASSQFRAQGGSGELFF.